This T cell receptor (beta chain) originates from a study of shared clonotypes between healthy human individuals (TCRdb year 2020). Background on the whole study: The cohort comprised two women and a few men aged 18 to 49 years. For each donor, CD4 naive and CD4 memory were each run on three plates, CD8 naive on two plates, and CD8 memory on one plate. The study deeply sequenced blood TCR repertoires of about 5 healthy adults to estimate repertoire size and the extent of clonotype sharing between individuals. Libraries were prepared and TCR repertoires were sequenced by different laboratories using diverse techniques, in order to increase sequencing depth and limit assay-specific biases. Each donor's leukapheresis produced roughly between roughly 0.85 and 9.5 billion PBMCs.

CD8 naive samples were obtained by positive selection for CCR7 among CD45RO-negative cells, yielding a CD45RA+CCR7+ population from which TemRA cells were excluded. Donors were healthy HIV-negative adults with no recently reported acute infections or vaccinations. Every donor was a Caucasian adult residing in Nashville, Tennessee, USA. After blood collection by leukapheresis, PBMCs were isolated using Ficoll-Histopaque density gradient centrifugation and then cryopreserved in the vapor phase of liquid nitrogen. Analytical flow cytometry was used to check the purity and quantity of every magnetically sorted T cell population. Each sorted fraction had its genomic DNA isolated and then quantified by UV absorbance on a Nanodrop 2000c. Using the deep immunoSEQ assay, multiplex PCR amplified TCR CDR3 regions from genomic DNA. For each cell subset, the extracted genomic DNA was distributed evenly across all wells of several immunoSEQ 96-well plates, and each plate served as one replicate. Each replicate PCR for sorted subsets received about 180 ng genomic DNA, equal to about 30,000 T cell genomes. Purified libraries were quantified with a Qubit 3.0 fluorometer, sized on a Bioanalyzer 2100, and re-quantified with the KAPA Library Quantification kit. Every immunoSEQ 96-well plate was sequenced on a dedicated single-read 150-cycle Illumina NextSeq 550 flow cell. On the authors' methods: Because the immunoSEQ output included only junctional sequences and no quality scores, the filtering could not be the same as the filtering used for full-length reads. To assign V/J genes and CDR3, sequences were annotated against IMGT germline references using PyIR, a Python wrapper for IgBLAST v1.9. Reads were filtered out if the reads had weak V/J assignments (E-value above 1e-6), no CDR3, stop codons, out-of-frame junctions, or ambiguous translated residues. V3J clonotypes were defined as sequences sharing the same inferred V gene, J gene, and CDR3 amino acid sequence. Percentage overlap between repertoires was computed as shared unique clonotypes divided by the size of the smaller repertoire. Richness of each repertoire was evaluated using RTK rarefaction, the Chao1 estimator, and Recon v2.1 estimates of unobserved clonotypes. OLGA was used to compute generation probabilities for all TCRbeta clonotypes that the gDNA method yielded from a handful of donors. The table comes from immuneACCESS by way of TCRdb, which keeps in-frame sequences with V and J called. Part of the clones is missing from these tables; in studies checked, under half for an unresolved V gene and the rest for unknown reasons. The D gene and trimming were derived from the DNA, and the V and J assignments and clone size from that table. The sample table contains 800,000 to 950,000 clones; only one count was recorded for just over 95% of them. Roughly 0.23% of the sample goes to the ten largest clones.

Results and caveats for the whole study, not just this receptor: The small number of donors limited the genetic and exposure-history diversity represented. Approximately 4.8% of naive CD4, roughly 3.6% of naive CD8, 2.3% of memory CD4, and less than 0.45% of memory CD8 clonotypes were shared across a few donors. Sampling was limited to blood, and TCR repertoires in tissue likely differ from TCR repertoires in blood. Naive subsets generally had larger estimated clonotype richness than memory subsets. Even with the large sequencing depth, rarefaction of the sorted-subset datasets indicated that sequencing was incomplete. Clonotypes shared by all four sorted-subset donors showed higher generation probabilities than non-shared clonotypes. Pairwise subsampling indicated that sequencing depth was expected to affect the degree of clonotype sharing among donors.

For this clone: It lacks a known antigen. Per-nucleotide qualities are absent, and no much larger clonotype sits a single base away. Other nucleotide sequences in the sample specify the same CDR3.

Inclusive of the bounding cysteine and phenylalanine, the CDR3 is 14 residues long. CDR3 DNA only is kept here, 42 bases in frame from base 1. The junction shows trimming of 2 bases on V and 2 bases on J, and the gene matches do not reach 3 bases of it. Sequences LNHDA (CDR1) and SQIVND (CDR2) are obtained from the germline V gene (reference sequence). Material for sequencing was naive CD8+ T cells sorted from blood. The cell subset or site label on this specimen signifies: CD45RA+CCR7+. This chain is built from TRBV19 and TRBJ2-7; the central 7 bases match TRBD1. The origin of this receptor is a man aged 25-45 years in good health. The CDR3 protein is CASSISGTAYEQYF. Read as DNA, the sequence is TGTGCCAGTAGTATATCCGGGACAGCCTACGAGCAGTACTTC.